This record looks at one T cell receptor (beta chain) sequence and its context. Its specificity is unknown. TCRdb keeps only in-frame clones here, not all; method: immunoSEQ multiplex PCR. The sample consists of roughly 150,000 clones, 75% to 90% of them appearing once. These data originate in a study of T cell responses to AZD1222 COVID-19 vaccine. Study overall: Researchers grouped second doses given at about 4 or about 12 weeks into one pool.

Study-wide findings and caveats: Distributed over spike, vaccine-associated CD4 TCRs predominated at 160-218 and 743-854. Just five to seven AZD1222 recipients tested seropositive at baseline. Spike-specific TCR breadth and depth went up after people got two AZD1222 doses.

The V and J ends lost 1 base and 3 bases respectively, with 13 bases between them. This CDR3 spans 15 amino acids. Germline V gene data show CDR1 as SGHVS and CDR2 as FQNEAQ. The sample here was peripheral blood, taken on day 0 of AZD1222 vaccination. The chain employs TRBV7-8 and TRBJ2-7; tentatively, D is TRBD1 (6 bases). The receptor was derived from an adult in good health. CDR3 in amino acids: CASSLVGGLGYEQYF. CDR3 nucleotide sequence: TGTGCCAGCAGCTTAGTTGGGGGCCTTGGCTACGAGCAGTACTTC.